This TCR beta chain was recovered during a study of blood T cell repertoires in COVID-19. Study context: Sample material is recorded as cDNA or gDNA derived from T cells, B-cell-depleted T cells, or PBMCs.

Either two negative PCRs, clearance, or symptom resolution qualified Cohort 3 donors as recovered. V was clipped by 0 bases and J by 5 bases, with 6 bases between them. The V gene's germline CDR1 is SGHAT and CDR2 FQNNGV. This CDR3 spans 13 amino acids. Original methodology: Estimation of nucleated cell counts relied on the amplification of reference gene primers. Data came from immunoSEQ multiplex PCR; TCRdb stores just in-frame clones and leaves some out. That table supplies the V and J calls and clone size; D and trimming were determined from the DNA. The table shows 210,000 or so clones, with more than 80% occurring only once.

This rearrangement joins TRBV11-2 to TRBJ2-3; maybe TRBD2 (5 bases). This TCR was sampled from a man aged 55 to 70 who had recovered from COVID-19. Material for sequencing was PBMCs or T cells enriched from blood (not recorded which). The DNA of the CDR3 is TGTGCCAGCAGCTTAGATCGGGGAGATACGCAGTATTTT. Its translation: CASSLDRGDTQYF.